Listed below are T cell receptor beta chains from one sample, sequenced in a study of beta chain features in type 1 diabetes. TCRdb's copy holds only in-frame clones and misses some; the assay was immunoSEQ multiplex PCR. The table has a few hundred thousand clones, around 28% seen once. Source material: naive CD4+ T cells from blood. The receptor set was obtained from a man aged 18 to 29 in good health. CDR3s leave out the opening cysteine and the closing phenylalanine or tryptophan.

SARGDSSLYGYT	TRBV29-1
AWSLQGNTEAF	TRBV30
ASSPPDRENYGYT	TRBV19
ASSPDRGGYTQY	TRBV27
ATSRVAGRASEKLF	TRBV15
ASSSRAGPYNEQF	TRBV7-7
ASSRATGSREQY	TRBV4-1
ASSASTDTQY	TRBV10-1
ARGADTEAF	TRBV30
ASSPLGQGVYEQY	TRBV19
ASSPSLGSYNEQF	TRBV18
ASSTRTGLMAKNIQY	TRBV28
AWSLEGRLTEAF	TRBV30
ASSRMGQGNGYT	TRBV7-9
ASSLALSRAEAF	TRBV7-2
ASSLQGGFRYEQY	TRBV7-2
ASSDREDTDTQY	TRBV5-1
AWSADRIQETQY	TRBV30
ASRDRGPYEQY	TRBV25-1
ASSYGQAGGYT	TRBV6-5